This note documents a single TCR beta chain sequence. The antigen is undetermined. The sample originates from a study of T cell responses to AZD1222 COVID-19 vaccine. Germline-derived CDR1 and CDR2 are MDHEN and SYDVKM. The CDR3 totals 15 residues. With V trimmed by 5 bases and J by 4 bases, 9 bases remained unmatched. Sequencing was performed with immunoSEQ multiplex PCR; in TCRdb, only in-frame clones are kept and a portion is missing. The sample lists about 150,000 clones, over 80% occurring once. General study points: Samples come after the peak T cell response, not at day 14. Once two AZD1222 doses were given, Spike-specific TCR breadth and depth went up. Donors in the cohort were predominantly white British and more often female, and clonal diversity was possibly underestimated. Along spike, vaccine-associated CD4 TCRs were found throughout, with dominance at 160-218 and 743-854.

V gene TRBV28 combines with J gene TRBJ2-7; 9 bases are a match to TRBD1. This clonotype originated in an adult who received the AZD1222 COVID-19 vaccine. The sample in question was peripheral blood, obtained 28 days after the second AZD1222 dose. CDR3 DNA sequence: TGTGCCAGCAGTGGGGCCGGGACAGGGTTTTACGAGCAGTACTTC. Translating gives CASSGAGTGFYEQYF.